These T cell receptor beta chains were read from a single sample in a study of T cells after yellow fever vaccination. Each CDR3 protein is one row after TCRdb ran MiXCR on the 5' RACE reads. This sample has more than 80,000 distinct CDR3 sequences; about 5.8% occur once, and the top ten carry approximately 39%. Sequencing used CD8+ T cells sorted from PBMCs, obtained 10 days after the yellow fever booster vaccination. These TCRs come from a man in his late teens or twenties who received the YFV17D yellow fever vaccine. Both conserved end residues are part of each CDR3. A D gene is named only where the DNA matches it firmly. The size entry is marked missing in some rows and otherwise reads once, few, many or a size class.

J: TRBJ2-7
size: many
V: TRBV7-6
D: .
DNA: TGTGCCAGCAGCTCGGATGCCCACGGCGAGCAGTACTTC
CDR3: CASSSDAHGEQYF

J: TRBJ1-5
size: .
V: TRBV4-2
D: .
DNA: TGTGCCAGCAGCCCACCGGGACGGAGCAATCAGCCCCAGCATTTT
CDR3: CASSPPGRSNQPQHF

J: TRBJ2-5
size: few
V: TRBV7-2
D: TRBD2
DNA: TGTGCCAGCAGCCAGGGTTCCTTAGCGGGGTGGGAGACCCAGTACTTC
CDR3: CASSQGSLAGWETQYF

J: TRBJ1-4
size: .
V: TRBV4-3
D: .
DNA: TGCGCCAGCAGCCAAGATCGGTCTGGGAGGACTTGGGCTAATGAAAAACTGTTTTTT
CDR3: CASSQDRSGRTWANEKLFF

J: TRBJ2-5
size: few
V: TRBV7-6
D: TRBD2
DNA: TGTGCCAGCAGCTTAGATGGTCCCCGAACTAGCGGGGGCCTGTACCAAGAGACCCAGTACTTC
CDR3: CASSLDGPRTSGGLYQETQYF

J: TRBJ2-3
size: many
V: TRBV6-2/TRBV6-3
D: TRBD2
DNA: TGTGCCAGCAGTTCTAAGGAGGCGGGGGAGAGCACAGATACGCAGTATTTT
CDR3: CASSSKEAGESTDTQYF

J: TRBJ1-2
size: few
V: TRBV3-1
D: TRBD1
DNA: TGTGCCAGCAGCCAAGCCTCCGGACAGGGGTATGGCTACACCTTC
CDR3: CASSQASGQGYGYTF

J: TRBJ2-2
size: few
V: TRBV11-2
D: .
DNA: TGTGCTACTCCTGGGAACACCGGGGAGCTGTTTTTT
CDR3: CATPGNTGELFF

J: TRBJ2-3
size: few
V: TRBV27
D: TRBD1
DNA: TGTGCCAGCAGTTCCTCTTCTGGACAGGGGATAGATACGCAGTATTTT
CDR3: CASSSSSGQGIDTQYF

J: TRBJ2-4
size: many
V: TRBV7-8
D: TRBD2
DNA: TGTGCCAGCAGCTTATCGTCTAGCGGTCTAGCCAAAAACATTCAGTACTTC
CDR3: CASSLSSSGLAKNIQYF

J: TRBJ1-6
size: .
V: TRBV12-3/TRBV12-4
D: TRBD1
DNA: TGTGCCAGCAGTTCCGGGACAGGCAATTCACCCCTCCACTTT
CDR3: CASSSGTGNSPLHF

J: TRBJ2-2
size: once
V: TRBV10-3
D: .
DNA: TGTGCCATCAGTGGGGGGCTTGAGACCGGGGAGCTGTTTTTT
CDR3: CAISGGLETGELFF

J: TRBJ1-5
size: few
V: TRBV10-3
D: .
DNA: TGTGCCATCAGTGAGGCAGGGGTGCCCCAGCATTTT
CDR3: CAISEAGVPQHF

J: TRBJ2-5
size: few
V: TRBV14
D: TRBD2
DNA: TGTGCCAGCAGCCAAGAGCTAGCGGGGGGTGACCAAGAGACCCAGTACTTC
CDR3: CASSQELAGGDQETQYF

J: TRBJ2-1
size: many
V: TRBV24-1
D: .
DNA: TGTGCCACCAGTGGGAGGGCAGGCCATGAGCAGTTCTTC
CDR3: CATSGRAGHEQFF

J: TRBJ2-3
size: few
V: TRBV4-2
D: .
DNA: TGTGCCAGCAGCCTAATTAACGGGGATCGGGGTGGGGCAGATACGCAGTATTTT
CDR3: CASSLINGDRGGADTQYF

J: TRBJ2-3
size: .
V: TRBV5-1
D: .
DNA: TGCGCCAGCAGCTTCGGCCTCGAGAGGACGGTCCCGGCCACAGATACGCAGTATTTT
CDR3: CASSFGLERTVPATDTQYF

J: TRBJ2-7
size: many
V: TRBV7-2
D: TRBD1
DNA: TGTGCCAGCAGGCAAGCCGGGACAGCGTCCTACGAGCAGTACTTC
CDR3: CASRQAGTASYEQYF

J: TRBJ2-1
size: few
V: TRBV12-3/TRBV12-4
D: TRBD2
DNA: TGTGCCAGCAGTTTGCGGGGGGGCCTGAGGAATGAGCAGTTCTTC
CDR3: CASSLRGGLRNEQFF

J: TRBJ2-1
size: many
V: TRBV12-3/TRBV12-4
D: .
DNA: TGTGCCAGCAGTTCAACAGGGAATGAGCAGTTCTTC
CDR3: CASSSTGNEQFF

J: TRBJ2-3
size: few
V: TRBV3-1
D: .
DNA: TGTGCCAGCAGCCAAGAAGTGGGGCCAGATACGCAGTATTTT
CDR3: CASSQEVGPDTQYF

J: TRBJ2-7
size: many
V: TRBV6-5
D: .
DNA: TGTGCCAGCAGTTACGGCGCTAGCAGTCAATACGAGCAGTACTTC
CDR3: CASSYGASSQYEQYF

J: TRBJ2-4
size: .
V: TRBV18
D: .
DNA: TGTGCCAGCTCACCACGGGGGGACGGACAGAAAAACATTCAGTACTTC
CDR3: CASSPRGDGQKNIQYF

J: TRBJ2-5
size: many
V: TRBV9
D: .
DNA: TGTGCCAGCAGCGTTGACTCGGCTGAAAGTCAAGAGACCCAGTACTTC
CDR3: CASSVDSAESQETQYF

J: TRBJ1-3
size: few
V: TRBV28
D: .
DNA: TGTGCCAGCAGTCCTCGCTTTCGATCTGGAAACACCATATATTTT
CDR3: CASSPRFRSGNTIYF

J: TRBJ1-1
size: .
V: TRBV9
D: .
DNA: TGTGCCAGCAGCGTAGAAGGGGTAGGGACTGAAGCTTTCTTT
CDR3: CASSVEGVGTEAFF

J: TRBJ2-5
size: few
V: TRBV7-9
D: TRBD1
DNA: TGTGCCAGCAGCTTCGACGGGACAGGGGGTCTTGAGACCCAGTACTTC
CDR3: CASSFDGTGGLETQYF

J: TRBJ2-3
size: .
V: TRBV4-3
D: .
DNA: TGCGCCAGCAGCCAAGATGTGGGTTCGACAGATACGCAGTATTTT
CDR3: CASSQDVGSTDTQYF

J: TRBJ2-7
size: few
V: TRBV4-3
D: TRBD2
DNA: TGCGCCAGCAGCCAAGATCGCAGCGGGGGTTTCTACGAGCAGTACTTC
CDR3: CASSQDRSGGFYEQYF

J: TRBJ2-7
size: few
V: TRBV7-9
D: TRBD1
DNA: TGTGCCAGCAGCCCGGCCCCCGGGACAGAGTCCTACGAGCAGTACTTC
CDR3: CASSPAPGTESYEQYF

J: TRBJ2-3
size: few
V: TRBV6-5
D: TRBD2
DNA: TGTGCCAGCACCCCATGGGAGGGAAGCAGATCGCAGTATTTT
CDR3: CASTPWEGSRSQYF

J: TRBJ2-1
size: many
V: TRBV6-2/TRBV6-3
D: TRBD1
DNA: TGTGCCAGCAGTCTCGACAGGGGCGAGCAGTTCTTC
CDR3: CASSLDRGEQFF